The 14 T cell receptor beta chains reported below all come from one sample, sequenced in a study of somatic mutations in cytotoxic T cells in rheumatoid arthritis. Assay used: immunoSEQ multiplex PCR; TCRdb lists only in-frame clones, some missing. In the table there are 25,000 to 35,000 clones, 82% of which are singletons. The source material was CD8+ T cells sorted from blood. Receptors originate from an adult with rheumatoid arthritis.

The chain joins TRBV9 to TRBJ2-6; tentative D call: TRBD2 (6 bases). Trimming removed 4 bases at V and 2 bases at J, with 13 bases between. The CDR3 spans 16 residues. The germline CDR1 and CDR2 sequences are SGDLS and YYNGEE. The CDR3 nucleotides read TGTGCCAGCAGCAACAGGCGGGAAACTGGGGCCAACGTCCTGACTTTC. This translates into CASSNRRETGANVLTF.

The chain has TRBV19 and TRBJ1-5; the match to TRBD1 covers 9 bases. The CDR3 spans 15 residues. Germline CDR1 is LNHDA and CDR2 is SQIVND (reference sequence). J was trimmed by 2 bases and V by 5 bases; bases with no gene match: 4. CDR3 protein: CASSVRDRGNQPQHF. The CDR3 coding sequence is TGTGCCAGTAGTGTCCGGGACAGGGGCAATCAGCCCCAGCATTTT.

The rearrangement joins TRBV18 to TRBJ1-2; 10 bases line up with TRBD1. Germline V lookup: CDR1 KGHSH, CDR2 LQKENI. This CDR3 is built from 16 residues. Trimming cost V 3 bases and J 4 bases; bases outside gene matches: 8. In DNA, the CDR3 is TGTGCCAGCTCACCCTCGAGGACAGGGGGAAGCTATGGCTACACCTTC. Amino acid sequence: CASSPSRTGGSYGYTF.

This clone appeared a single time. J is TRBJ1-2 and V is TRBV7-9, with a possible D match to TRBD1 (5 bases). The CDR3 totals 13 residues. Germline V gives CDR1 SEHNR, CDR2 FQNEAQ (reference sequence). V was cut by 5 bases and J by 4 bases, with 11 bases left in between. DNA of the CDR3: TGTGCCAGCAGCCCCGGGACGGCCTATGGCTACACCTTC. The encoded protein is CASSPGTAYGYTF.

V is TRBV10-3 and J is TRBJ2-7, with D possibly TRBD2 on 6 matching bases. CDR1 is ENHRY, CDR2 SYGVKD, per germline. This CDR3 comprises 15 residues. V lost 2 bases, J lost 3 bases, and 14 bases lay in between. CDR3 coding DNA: TGTGCCATCAGTGAGCAAACTAGCCAAATCTACGAGCAGTACTTC. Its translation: CAISEQTSQIYEQYF.

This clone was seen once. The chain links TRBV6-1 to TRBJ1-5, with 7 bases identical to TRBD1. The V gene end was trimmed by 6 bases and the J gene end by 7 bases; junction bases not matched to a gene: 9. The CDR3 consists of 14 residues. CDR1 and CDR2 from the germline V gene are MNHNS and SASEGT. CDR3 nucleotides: TGTGCCAGCAGAGCCGGGACAGAGACCCAGCCCCAGCATTTT. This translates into CASRAGTETQPQHF.

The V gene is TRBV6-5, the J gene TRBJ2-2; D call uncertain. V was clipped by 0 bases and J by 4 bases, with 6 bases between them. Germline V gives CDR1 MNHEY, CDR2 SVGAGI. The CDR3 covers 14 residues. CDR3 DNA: TGTGCCAGCAGTTACTCCGCGCTCACCGGGGAGCTGTTTTTT. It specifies CASSYSALTGELFF.

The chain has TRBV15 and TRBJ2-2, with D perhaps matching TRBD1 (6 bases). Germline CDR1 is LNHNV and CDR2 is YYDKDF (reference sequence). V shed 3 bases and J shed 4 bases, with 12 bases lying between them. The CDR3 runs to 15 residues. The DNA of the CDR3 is TGTGCCACCAGCAGCCCGGGACAAAGCACCGGGGAGCTGTTTTTT. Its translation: CATSSPGQSTGELFF.

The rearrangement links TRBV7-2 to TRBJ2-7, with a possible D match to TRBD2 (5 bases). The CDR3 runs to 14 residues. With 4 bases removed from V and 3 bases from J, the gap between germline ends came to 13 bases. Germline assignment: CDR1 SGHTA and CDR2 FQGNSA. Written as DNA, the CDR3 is TGTGCCAGCAGCTCACTAGAAGAAGGCTACGAGCAGTACTTC. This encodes CASSSLEEGYEQYF.

The DNA of the CDR3 is TGTGCCAGCAGCTTCAACGGGAGGGACTACGAGCAGTACTTC. Translation gives CASSFNGRDYEQYF. The chain joins TRBV5-8 to TRBJ2-7; TRBD2 matches at 8 bases. CDR1 is SGHTS, CDR2 YDEGEE, per germline. The CDR3 has 14 residues. The V segment lost 2 bases and the J segment 3 bases; nucleotides outside the gene matches: 4.

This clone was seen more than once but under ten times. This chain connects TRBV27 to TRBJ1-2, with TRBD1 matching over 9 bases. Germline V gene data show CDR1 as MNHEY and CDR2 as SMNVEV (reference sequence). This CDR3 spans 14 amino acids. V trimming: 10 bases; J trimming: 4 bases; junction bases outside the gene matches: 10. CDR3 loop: CATAVRQGGYGYTF. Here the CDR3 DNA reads TGTGCCACGGCGGTGAGACAGGGGGGCTATGGCTACACCTTC.

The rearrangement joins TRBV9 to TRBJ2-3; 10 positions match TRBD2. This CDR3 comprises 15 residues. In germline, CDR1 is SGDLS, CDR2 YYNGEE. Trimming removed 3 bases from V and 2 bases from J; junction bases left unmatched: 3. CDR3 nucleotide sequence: TGTGCCAGCAGCGCCAGCGGGGGGGTCACAGATACGCAGTATTTT. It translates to CASSASGGVTDTQYF.

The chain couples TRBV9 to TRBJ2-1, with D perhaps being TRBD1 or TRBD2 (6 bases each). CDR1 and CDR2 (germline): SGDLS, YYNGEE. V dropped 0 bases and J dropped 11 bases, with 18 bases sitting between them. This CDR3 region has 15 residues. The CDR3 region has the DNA TGTGCCAGCAGCGTAGGGACCGGGGGACGGGGGCAGCAGTTCTTC. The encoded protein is CASSVGTGGRGQQFF.

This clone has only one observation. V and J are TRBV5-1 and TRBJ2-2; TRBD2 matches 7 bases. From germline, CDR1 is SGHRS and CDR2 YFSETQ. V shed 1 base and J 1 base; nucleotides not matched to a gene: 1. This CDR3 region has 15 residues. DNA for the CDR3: TGCGCCAGCAGCTTGCAGCGGGAGAACACCGGGGAGCTGTTTTTT. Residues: CASSLQRENTGELFF.